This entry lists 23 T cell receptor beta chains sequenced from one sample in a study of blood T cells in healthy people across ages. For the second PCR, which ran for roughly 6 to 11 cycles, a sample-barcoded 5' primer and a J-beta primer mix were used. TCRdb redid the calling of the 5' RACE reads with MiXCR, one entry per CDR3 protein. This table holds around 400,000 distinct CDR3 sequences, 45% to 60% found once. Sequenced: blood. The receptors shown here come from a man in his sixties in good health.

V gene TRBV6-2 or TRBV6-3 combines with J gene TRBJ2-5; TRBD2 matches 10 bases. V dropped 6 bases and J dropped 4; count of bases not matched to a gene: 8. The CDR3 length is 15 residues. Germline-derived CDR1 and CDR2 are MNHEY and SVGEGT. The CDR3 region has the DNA TGTGCCAGCAGAAAAGCGGGAGGGCCTTCAGAGACCCAGTACTTC. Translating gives CASRKAGGPSETQYF.

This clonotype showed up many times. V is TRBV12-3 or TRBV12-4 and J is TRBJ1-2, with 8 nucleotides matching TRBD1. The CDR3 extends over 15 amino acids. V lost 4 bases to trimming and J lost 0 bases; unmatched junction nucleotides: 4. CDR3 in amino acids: CASSSWTGTNYGYTF. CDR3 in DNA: TGTGCCAGCAGTTCTTGGACAGGGACTAACTATGGCTACACCTTC.

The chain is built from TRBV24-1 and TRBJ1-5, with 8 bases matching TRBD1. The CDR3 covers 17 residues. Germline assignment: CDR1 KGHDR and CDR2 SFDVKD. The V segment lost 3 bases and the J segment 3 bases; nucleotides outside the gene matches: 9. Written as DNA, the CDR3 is TGTGCCACCAGTGATGGACAGGGCATGGGTGACAATCAGCCCCAGCATTTT. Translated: CATSDGQGMGDNQPQHF.

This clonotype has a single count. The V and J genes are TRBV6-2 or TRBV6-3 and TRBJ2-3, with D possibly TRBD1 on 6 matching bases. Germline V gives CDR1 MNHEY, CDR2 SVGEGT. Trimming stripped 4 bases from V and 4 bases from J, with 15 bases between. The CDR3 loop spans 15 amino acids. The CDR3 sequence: CASSFPGEIADTQYF. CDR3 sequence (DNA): TGTGCCAGCAGTTTCCCAGGGGAGATCGCAGATACGCAGTATTTT.

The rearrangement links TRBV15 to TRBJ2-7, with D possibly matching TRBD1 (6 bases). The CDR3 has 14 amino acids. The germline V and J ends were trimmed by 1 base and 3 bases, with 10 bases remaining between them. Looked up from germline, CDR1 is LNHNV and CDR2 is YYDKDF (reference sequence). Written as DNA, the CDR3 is TGTGCCACCAGCAGAGGATTCAGGGGCTACGAGCAGTACTTC. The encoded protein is CATSRGFRGYEQYF.

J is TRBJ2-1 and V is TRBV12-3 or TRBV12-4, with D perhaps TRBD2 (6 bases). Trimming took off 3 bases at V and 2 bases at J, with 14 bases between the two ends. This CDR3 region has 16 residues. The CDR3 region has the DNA TGTGCCAGCAGTTTTTTTCCGGGACTGACCTACAATGAGCAGTTCTTC. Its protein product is CASSFFPGLTYNEQFF.

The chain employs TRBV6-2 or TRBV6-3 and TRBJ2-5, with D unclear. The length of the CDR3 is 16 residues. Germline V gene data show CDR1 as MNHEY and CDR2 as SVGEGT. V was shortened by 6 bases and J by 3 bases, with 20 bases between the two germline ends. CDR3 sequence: CASSSRKVGSKETQYF. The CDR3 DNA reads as TGTGCCAGCAGCTCGAGGAAAGTGGGCTCTAAAGAGACCCAGTACTTC.

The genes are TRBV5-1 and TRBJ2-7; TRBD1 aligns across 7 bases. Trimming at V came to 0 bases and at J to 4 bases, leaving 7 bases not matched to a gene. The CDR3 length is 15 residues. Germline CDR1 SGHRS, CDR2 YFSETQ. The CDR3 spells CASSLAGTVPYEQYF. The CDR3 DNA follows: TGCGCCAGCAGCTTGGCCGGGACAGTCCCTTACGAGCAGTACTTC.

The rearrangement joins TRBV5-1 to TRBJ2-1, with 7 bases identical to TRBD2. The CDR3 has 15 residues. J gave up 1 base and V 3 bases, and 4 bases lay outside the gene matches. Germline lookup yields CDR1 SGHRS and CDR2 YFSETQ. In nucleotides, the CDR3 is TGCGCCAGCAGCTGGGGGGGGGGATCCTACAATGAGCAGTTCTTC. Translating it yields CASSWGGGSYNEQFF.

CDR3 sequence: CASSPRPNNEQYF. The CDR3 DNA follows: TGTGCCAGCAGCCCAAGACCGAACAATGAGCAGTACTTC. The chain joins TRBV7-2 to TRBJ2-5; no clear D. The germline V gene has CDR1 SGHTA and CDR2 FQGNSA. The CDR3 has 13 amino acids. V was pared by 5 bases and J by 11 bases, with 18 bases between.

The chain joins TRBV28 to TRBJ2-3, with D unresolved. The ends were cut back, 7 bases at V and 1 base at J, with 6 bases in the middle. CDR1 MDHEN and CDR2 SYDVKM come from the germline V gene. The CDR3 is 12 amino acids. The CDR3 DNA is TGTGCCAGCACCTTCGGCACAGATACGCAGTATTTT. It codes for CASTFGTDTQYF.

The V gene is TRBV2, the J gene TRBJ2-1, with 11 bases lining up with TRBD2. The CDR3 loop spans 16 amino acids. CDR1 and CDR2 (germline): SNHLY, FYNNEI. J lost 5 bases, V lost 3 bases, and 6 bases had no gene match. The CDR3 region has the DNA TGTGCCAGCAGTGACCCGGGACTAGCGGACAACAATGAGCAGTTCTTC. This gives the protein CASSDPGLADNNEQFF.

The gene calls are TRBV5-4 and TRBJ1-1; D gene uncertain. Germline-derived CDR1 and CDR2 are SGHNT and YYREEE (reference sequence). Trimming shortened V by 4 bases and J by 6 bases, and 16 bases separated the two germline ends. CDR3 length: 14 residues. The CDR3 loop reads CASSPERSGAEAFF. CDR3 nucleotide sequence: TGTGCCAGCAGCCCTGAGCGGTCCGGCGCTGAAGCTTTCTTT.

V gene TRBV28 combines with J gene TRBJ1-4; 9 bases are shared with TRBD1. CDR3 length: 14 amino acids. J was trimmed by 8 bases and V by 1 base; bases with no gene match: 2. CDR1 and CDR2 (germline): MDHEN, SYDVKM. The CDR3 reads CASSLLTGGEKLFF. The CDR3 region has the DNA TGTGCCAGCAGTTTATTGACAGGGGGGGAAAAACTGTTTTTT.

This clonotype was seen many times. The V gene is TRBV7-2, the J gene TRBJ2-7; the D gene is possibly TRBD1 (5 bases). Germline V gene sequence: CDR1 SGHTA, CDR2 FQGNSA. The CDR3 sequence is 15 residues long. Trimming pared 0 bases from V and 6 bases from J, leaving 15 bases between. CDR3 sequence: CASSLAGAPSAEQYF. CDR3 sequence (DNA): TGTGCCAGCAGCTTAGCAGGGGCACCTAGTGCCGAGCAGTACTTC.

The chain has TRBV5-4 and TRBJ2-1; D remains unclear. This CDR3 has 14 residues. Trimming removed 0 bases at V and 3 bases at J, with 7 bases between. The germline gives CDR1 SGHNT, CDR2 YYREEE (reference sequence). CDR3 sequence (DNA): TGTGCCAGCAGCTTGGAGCTAGGCTACAATGAGCAGTTCTTC. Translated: CASSLELGYNEQFF.

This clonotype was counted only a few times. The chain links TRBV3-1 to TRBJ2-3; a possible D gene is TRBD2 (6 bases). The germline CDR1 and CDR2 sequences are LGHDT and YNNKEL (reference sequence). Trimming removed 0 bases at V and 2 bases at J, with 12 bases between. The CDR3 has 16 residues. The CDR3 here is CASSQDRGGTTDTQYF. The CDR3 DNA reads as TGTGCCAGCAGCCAAGATCGTGGGGGGACCACAGATACGCAGTATTTT.

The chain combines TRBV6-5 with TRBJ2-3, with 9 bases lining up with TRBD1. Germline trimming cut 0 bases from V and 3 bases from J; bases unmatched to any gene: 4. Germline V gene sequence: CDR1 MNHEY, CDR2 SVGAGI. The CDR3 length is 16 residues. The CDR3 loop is CASSYSQDRGTDTQYF. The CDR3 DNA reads TGTGCCAGCAGTTACTCGCAGGACAGGGGAACAGATACGCAGTATTTT.

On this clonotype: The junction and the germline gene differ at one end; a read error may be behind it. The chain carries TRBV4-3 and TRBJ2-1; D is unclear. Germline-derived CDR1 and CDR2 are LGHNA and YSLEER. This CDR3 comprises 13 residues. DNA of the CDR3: TGCGCCAGCAGTCAAGTAATGGACAATGAGCAGTTCTTC. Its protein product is CASSQVMDNEQFF.

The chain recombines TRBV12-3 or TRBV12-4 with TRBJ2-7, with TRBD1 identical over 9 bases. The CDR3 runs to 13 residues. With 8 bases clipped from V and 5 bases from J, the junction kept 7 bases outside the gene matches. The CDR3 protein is CASRWTGENEQYF. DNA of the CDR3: TGTGCCAGCCGTTGGACAGGGGAAAACGAGCAGTACTTC.

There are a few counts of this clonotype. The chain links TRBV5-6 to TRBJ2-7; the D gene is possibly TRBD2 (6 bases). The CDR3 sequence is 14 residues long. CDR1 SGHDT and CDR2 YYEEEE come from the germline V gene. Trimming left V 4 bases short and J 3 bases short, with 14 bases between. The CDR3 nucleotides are TGTGCCAGCAGCCCACCCGGGACTGACTACGAGCAGTACTTC. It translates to CASSPPGTDYEQYF.

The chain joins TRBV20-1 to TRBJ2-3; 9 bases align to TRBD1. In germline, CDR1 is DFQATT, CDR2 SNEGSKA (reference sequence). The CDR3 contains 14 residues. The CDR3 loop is CRPGTGMNTDTQYF. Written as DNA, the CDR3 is TGCAGGCCCGGGACAGGGATGAACACAGATACGCAGTATTTT.

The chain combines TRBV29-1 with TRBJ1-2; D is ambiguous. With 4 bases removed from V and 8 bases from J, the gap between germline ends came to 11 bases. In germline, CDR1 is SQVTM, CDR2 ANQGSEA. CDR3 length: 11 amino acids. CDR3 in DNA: TGCAGCGTTGTGAAAGGGAAAGGCTACACCTTC. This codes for CSVVKGKGYTF.